This T cell receptor beta chain derives from a study of blood T cell repertoires in COVID-19. The germline CDR1 and CDR2 sequences are SNHLY and FYNNEI. The CDR3 consists of 14 residues. V dropped 5 bases and J dropped 7 bases, with 14 bases sitting between them. The assay was immunoSEQ multiplex PCR, and TCRdb's table has in-frame clones only and misses some. This table has 200,000 to 250,000 clones, 60% to 85% appearing once. This clonotype originated in a woman aged 70 to 79 with acute or convalescent COVID-19. The chain combines TRBV2 with TRBJ2-2, with D maybe TRBD1 (6 bases). The sample consisted of peripheral blood. The chain's CDR3 is CASSPTGKGGELFF. CDR3 DNA sequence: TGTGCCAGCAGTCCAACAGGGAAAGGCGGGGAGCTGTTTTTT.